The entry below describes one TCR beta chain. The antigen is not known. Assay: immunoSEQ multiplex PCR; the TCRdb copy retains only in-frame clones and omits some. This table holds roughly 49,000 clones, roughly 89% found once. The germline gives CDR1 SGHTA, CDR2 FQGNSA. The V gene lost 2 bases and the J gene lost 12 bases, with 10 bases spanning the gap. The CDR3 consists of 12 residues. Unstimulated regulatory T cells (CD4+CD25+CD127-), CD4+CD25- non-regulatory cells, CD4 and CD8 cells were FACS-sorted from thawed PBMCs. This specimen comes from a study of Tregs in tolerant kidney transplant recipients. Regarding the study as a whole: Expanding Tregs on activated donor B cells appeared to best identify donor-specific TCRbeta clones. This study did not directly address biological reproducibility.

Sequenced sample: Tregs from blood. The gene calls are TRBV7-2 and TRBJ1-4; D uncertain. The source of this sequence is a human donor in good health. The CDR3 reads CASSLWASELFF. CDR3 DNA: TGTGCCAGCAGCTTATGGGCATCAGAACTGTTTTTT.